One T cell receptor (beta chain) is described in this entry. The antigen is undetermined. The data were obtained in a study of cytomegalovirus exposure and HLA in healthy donors. Overall study context: The study's early data release held 75 million to 95 million unique TCRs from HLA-typed donors. Study results and caveats: Researchers counted approximately 160 TCR beta chains as cytomegalovirus-associated. Later analysis demonstrated an association between a missense DCLRE1C variant and TCR beta V- and J-gene trimming. Upon later analysis, HLA-associated TCR beta chains proved more clonally expanded than other, equally common chains.

This PCR relied on a set of 60 Vbeta primers and 13 Jbeta primers. Assay: immunoSEQ multiplex PCR; the TCRdb copy retains only in-frame clones and omits some. The sample comprises about 140,000 clones, roughly 80% of which are singletons, and around 3% rests with the top ten. The V segment lost 0 bases and the J segment 12 bases; nucleotides outside the gene matches: 5. Germline values: CDR1 MNHEY, CDR2 SMNVEV (reference sequence). The CDR3 totals 13 residues. The rearrangement uses TRBV27 and TRBJ2-1; 7 positions agree with TRBD1. Source material: PBMCs. The source is a female donor in good health and CMV-seronegative. The CDR3 region is CASSLSYRGRQFF. In DNA, the CDR3 is TGTGCCAGCAGTTTATCGTACAGGGGTAGGCAGTTCTTC.